Each of the 22 T cell receptor beta chains below was sequenced from the same sample in a study of blood T cell repertoires in COVID-19. The table came from immunoSEQ multiplex PCR; TCRdb's copy has only in-frame clones and leaves some out. Here the sample spans some 85,000 clones, 75% to 85% being singletons. The sequenced sample consisted of peripheral blood. Source of these receptors: a woman of 80 years or more with acute or convalescent COVID-19.

This chain connects TRBV19 to TRBJ2-5; a weak D match, TRBD1 (6 bases). The V end was cut by 1 base, the J end by 4 bases, with 13 bases between. This CDR3 is 15 amino acids long. Germline values: CDR1 LNHDA, CDR2 SQIVND (reference sequence). CDR3 DNA: TGTGCCAGTAGTATAGGAGGCAGGGGCCCAGAGACCCAGTACTTC. It translates to CASSIGGRGPETQYF.

This clone has only one observation. The chain combines TRBV5-1 with TRBJ2-5; D perhaps matches TRBD1 (5 bases). In germline, CDR1 is SGHRS, CDR2 YFSETQ. The length of the CDR3 is 16 residues. V was pared by 5 bases and J by 5 bases, with 22 bases between. CDR3 sequence: CASRAPLGAGQETQYF. CDR3 nucleotides: TGCGCCAGCAGGGCCCCCCTAGGGGCTGGGCAGGAGACCCAGTACTTC.

The chain joins TRBV5-1 to TRBJ2-7; D is perhaps TRBD1 (7 bases). The CDR3 totals 14 residues. Per germline, CDR1 SGHRS and CDR2 YFSETQ. Trimming removed 0 bases at V and 5 bases at J, with 12 bases between. The CDR3 bases are TGCGCCAGCAGCTTGGTCGGGGGACAGAACGAGCAGTACTTC. Its translation is CASSLVGGQNEQYF.

The chain is built from TRBV6-5 and TRBJ1-2; 9 bases align to TRBD1. The CDR3 has 14 amino acids. The germline V gene encodes CDR1 MNHEY and CDR2 SVGAGI. Trimming at V came to 5 bases and at J to 5 bases, leaving 6 bases not matched to a gene. CDR3 amino acids: CASSRDRVGYGYTF. CDR3 coding DNA: TGTGCCAGCAGTAGGGACAGGGTAGGATATGGCTACACCTTC.

The V call is TRBV11-2, the J call TRBJ2-7; 9 nucleotides match TRBD2. Germline CDR1 SGHAT, CDR2 FQNNGV. The CDR3 loop spans 15 amino acids. V lost 3 bases to trimming and J lost 1 base; unmatched junction nucleotides: 4. CDR3 nucleotide sequence: TGTGCCAGCAGCTTCGCTCTAGCGGGGTCCTACGAGCAGTACTTC. This encodes CASSFALAGSYEQYF.

This clone was observed a handful of times. The J gene is TRBJ1-6, the V gene TRBV7-2, with TRBD1 identical over 8 bases. The CDR3 length is 14 residues. The V and J ends lost 2 bases and 7 bases, in that order; junction bases with no gene match: 1. Germline V gene sequence: CDR1 SGHTA, CDR2 FQGNSA. Here the CDR3 DNA reads TGTGCCAGCAGCTTATCAGGGGGCAATTCACCCCTCCACTTT. Protein: CASSLSGGNSPLHF.

CDR3 in amino acids: CASSPTGGAGEKLFF. CDR3 in DNA: TGTGCCAGCAGCCCAACAGGGGGCGCCGGTGAAAAACTGTTTTTT. This chain joins TRBV5-4 and TRBJ1-4; 9 bases fit TRBD1. CDR1 is SGHNT and CDR2 is YYREEE in the germline V gene (reference sequence). CDR3 length: 15 residues. V lost 4 bases and J lost 7; bases outside the gene matches: 8.

The V call is TRBV6-5, the J call TRBJ1-1; D gene unclear. The germline V gene encodes CDR1 MNHEY and CDR2 SVGAGI. V lost 4 bases and J lost 1, with 10 bases in between. This CDR3 is 14 amino acids long. CDR3 in amino acids: CASSLDTRNTEAFF. CDR3 DNA: TGTGCCAGCAGTTTAGACACCAGGAACACTGAAGCTTTCTTT.

This sequence joins TRBV4-2 and TRBJ2-1; TRBD2 agrees at 12 bases. The germline V gene has CDR1 LGHNA and CDR2 YNFKEQ. V was pared by 4 bases and J by 8 bases, with 6 bases of the junction left unmatched. The CDR3 totals 15 residues. For the CDR3, the DNA is TGTGCCAGCAGCCTCAGACTAGCGGGGGATGATGAGCAGTTCTTC. It codes for CASSLRLAGDDEQFF.

This chain joins TRBV2 and TRBJ1-1, with no clear D. Germline V gene data show CDR1 as SNHLY and CDR2 as FYNNEI. Trimming took off 7 bases at V and 1 base at J, with 13 bases between the two ends. This CDR3 region has 14 residues. The DNA of the CDR3 is TGTGCCAGCATACAGATCATAACGAACACTGAAGCTTTCTTT. Translating gives CASIQIITNTEAFF.

This clone came up a few times. This chain joins TRBV4-2 and TRBJ1-3, with TRBD1 identical over 8 bases. Germline lookup yields CDR1 LGHNA and CDR2 YNFKEQ. With V trimmed by 0 bases and J by 0 bases, 4 bases remained unmatched. CDR3 length: 17 residues. This chain's CDR3 is CASSQDRQGASGNTIYF. The CDR3 DNA reads as TGTGCCAGCAGCCAAGATAGGCAGGGGGCCTCTGGAAACACCATATATTTT.

This rearrangement joins TRBV19 to TRBJ2-6; D gene unclear. The germline CDR1 and CDR2 sequences are LNHDA and SQIVND (reference sequence). Between the trimmed V and J ends, which lost 6 bases and 0 bases, there was a span of 9 bases. The CDR3 has 15 amino acids. The CDR3 protein is CASREIVSGANVLTF. The CDR3 coding sequence is TGTGCCAGTAGAGAGATAGTCTCTGGGGCCAACGTCCTGACTTTC.

The chain has TRBV10-2 and TRBJ2-2, with 7 bases that match TRBD2. The length of the CDR3 is 15 residues. CDR1 is WSHSY, CDR2 SAAADI, per germline. V shed 6 bases and J 4 bases; nucleotides not matched to a gene: 8. CDR3: CASRSPGGSTGELFF. DNA of the CDR3: TGCGCCAGCAGATCTCCCGGGGGGAGCACCGGGGAGCTGTTTTTT.

The rearrangement uses TRBV27 and TRBJ2-2, with 8 bases fitting TRBD2. The V and J ends lost 2 bases and 2 bases, in that order; junction bases with no gene match: 10. Germline V lookup: CDR1 MNHEY, CDR2 SMNVEV (reference sequence). The CDR3 is made up of 18 amino acids. The CDR3 sequence: CASSLIAGGMGNTGELFF. DNA for the CDR3: TGTGCCAGCAGTTTAATTGCGGGGGGTATGGGAAACACCGGGGAGCTGTTTTTT.

The gene calls are TRBV9 and TRBJ1-1; D remains unclear. This CDR3 comprises 13 residues. Germline lookup yields CDR1 SGDLS and CDR2 YYNGEE. Deletions cut 4 bases from V and 1 base from J, with 8 bases between. The CDR3 DNA sequence: TGTGCCAGCAGCCCTATCCCGAACACTGAAGCTTTCTTT. Its translation is CASSPIPNTEAFF.

This sequence joins TRBV7-2 and TRBJ2-3; 8 bases map to TRBD2. This CDR3 comprises 16 residues. From germline, CDR1 is SGHTA and CDR2 FQGNSA. Trimming took 5 bases from V and 3 from J; bases not matched to a gene: 10. The CDR3 spells CASSPAGTRPTDTQYF. Here the CDR3 DNA reads TGTGCCAGCAGCCCCGCCGGGACTAGGCCTACAGATACGCAGTATTTT.

The chain is built from TRBV2 and TRBJ1-5; 10 bases align to TRBD1. The junction had 2 bases not matched to a gene; V was cut back by 4 bases and J by 5 bases. The CDR3 has 14 residues. Germline V gives CDR1 SNHLY, CDR2 FYNNEI. The chain's CDR3 is CASSGTGGYQPQHF. CDR3 in DNA: TGTGCCAGCAGTGGGACAGGGGGGTATCAGCCCCAGCATTTT.

The chain is built from TRBV30 and TRBJ2-7, with a weak D call TRBD2 (6 bases). CDR1 is GTSNPN and CDR2 is SVGIG in the germline V gene (reference sequence). V was pared by 3 bases and J by 3 bases, with 18 bases between. This CDR3 region has 15 residues. CDR3 residues: CAWSQGLLAFYEQYF. The CDR3, as DNA: TGTGCCTGGAGCCAGGGACTCCTCGCCTTCTACGAGCAGTACTTC.

The chain joins TRBV3-1 (or the pseudogene TRBV3-2) to TRBJ1-1; D is perhaps TRBD1 (5 bases). Between the trimmed V and J ends, which lost 3 bases and 7 bases, there was a span of 15 bases. The length of the CDR3 is 14 residues. The germline V gene encodes CDR1 LGHDT and CDR2 YNNKEL (reference sequence). The CDR3, as DNA: TGTGCCAGCAGCCACGTACACATCGACAGTGAAGCTTTCTTT. As protein: CASSHVHIDSEAFF.

In nucleotides, the CDR3 is TGCAGCGTTGTGCTAGCGGAGTCAAAGACCCAGTACTTC. It codes for CSVVLAESKTQYF. The chain links TRBV29-1 to TRBJ2-5; 7 bases are shared with TRBD2. J gave up 6 bases and V 4 bases, and 8 bases lay outside the gene matches. The CDR3 loop spans 13 amino acids. Germline CDR1 is SQVTM and CDR2 is ANQGSEA.

The chain carries TRBV7-2 and TRBJ2-3; 9 bases agree with TRBD1. V lost 5 bases to trimming and J lost 1 base; unmatched junction nucleotides: 4. The CDR3 length is 15 residues. Germline CDR1 is SGHTA and CDR2 is FQGNSA. The CDR3 bases are TGTGCCAGCAGCCGGGACAGGGAGGGCACAGATACGCAGTATTTT. Translated, it gives CASSRDREGTDTQYF.

The V gene is TRBV18, the J gene TRBJ2-3; no clear D gene. Trimming cost V 3 bases and J 4 bases, with 2 bases left between them. The CDR3 contains 11 residues. Germline values: CDR1 KGHSH, CDR2 LQKENI. Here the CDR3 DNA reads TGTGCCAGCTCACCCTCAGATACGCAGTATTTT. Translated, it gives CASSPSDTQYF.